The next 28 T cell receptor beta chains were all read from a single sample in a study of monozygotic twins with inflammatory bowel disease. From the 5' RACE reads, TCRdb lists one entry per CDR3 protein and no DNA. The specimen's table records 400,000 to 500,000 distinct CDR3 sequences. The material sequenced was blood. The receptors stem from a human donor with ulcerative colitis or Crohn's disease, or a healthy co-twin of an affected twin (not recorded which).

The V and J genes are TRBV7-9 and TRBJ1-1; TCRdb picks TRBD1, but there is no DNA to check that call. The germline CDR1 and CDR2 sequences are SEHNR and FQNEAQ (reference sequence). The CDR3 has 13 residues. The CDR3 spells CASSARTGTEAFF. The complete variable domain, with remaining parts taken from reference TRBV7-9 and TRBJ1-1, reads DTGVSQNPRHKITKRGQNVTFRCDPISEHNRLYWYRQTLGQGPEFLTYFQNEAQLEKSRLLSDRFSAERPKGSFSTLEIQRTEQGDSAMYLCASSARTGTEAFFGQGTRLTVV.

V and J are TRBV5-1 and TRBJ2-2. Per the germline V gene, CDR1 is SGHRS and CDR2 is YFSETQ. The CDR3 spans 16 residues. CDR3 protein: CASSLAFIQPTGELFF.

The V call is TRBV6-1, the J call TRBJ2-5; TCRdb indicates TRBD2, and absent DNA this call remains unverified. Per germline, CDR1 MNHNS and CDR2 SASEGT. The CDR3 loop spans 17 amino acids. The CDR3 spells CASRADQSGRASETQYF.

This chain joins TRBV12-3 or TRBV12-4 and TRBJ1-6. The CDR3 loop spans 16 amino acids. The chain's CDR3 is CASRTTGPVGNSPLHF.

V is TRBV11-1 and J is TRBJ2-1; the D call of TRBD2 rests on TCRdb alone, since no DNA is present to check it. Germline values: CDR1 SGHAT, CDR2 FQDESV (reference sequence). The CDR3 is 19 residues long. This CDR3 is CASSLESPAFSGRGVEQFF.

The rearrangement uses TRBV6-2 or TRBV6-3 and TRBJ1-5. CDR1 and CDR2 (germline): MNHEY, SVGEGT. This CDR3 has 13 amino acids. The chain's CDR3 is CASSYSGHQPQHF.

CDR3 residues: CSVGLGNTEAFF. The chain uses TRBV29-1 and TRBJ1-1. CDR3 length: 12 residues. In germline, CDR1 is SQVTM, CDR2 ANQGSEA.

The CDR3 is CASSQMGLIQTGTSYEQYF. The chain has TRBV4-1 and TRBJ2-7; there is no DNA to check the TCRdb D call of TRBD2. Looked up from germline, CDR1 is MGHRA and CDR2 is YSYEKL. The CDR3 consists of 19 residues.

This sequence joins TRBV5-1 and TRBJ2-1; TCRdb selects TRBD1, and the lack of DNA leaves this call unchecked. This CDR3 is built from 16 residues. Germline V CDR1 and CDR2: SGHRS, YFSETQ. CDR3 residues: CASSPRVSDRQDEQFF. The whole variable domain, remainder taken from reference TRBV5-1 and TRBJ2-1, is KAGVTQTPRYLIKTRGQQVTLSCSPISGHRSVSWYQQTPGQGLQFLFEYFSETQRNKGNFPGRFSGRQFSNSRSEMNVSTLELGDSALYLCASSPRVSDRQDEQFFGPGTRLTVL.

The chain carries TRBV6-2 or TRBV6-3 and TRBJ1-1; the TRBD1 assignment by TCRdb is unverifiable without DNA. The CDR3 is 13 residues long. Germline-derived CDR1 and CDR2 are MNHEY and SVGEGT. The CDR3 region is CASSWTGRTEAFF.

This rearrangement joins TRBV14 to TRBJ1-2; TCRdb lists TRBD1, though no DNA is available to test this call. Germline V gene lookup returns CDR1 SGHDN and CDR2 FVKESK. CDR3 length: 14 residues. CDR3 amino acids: CASSQDIRATGYTF.

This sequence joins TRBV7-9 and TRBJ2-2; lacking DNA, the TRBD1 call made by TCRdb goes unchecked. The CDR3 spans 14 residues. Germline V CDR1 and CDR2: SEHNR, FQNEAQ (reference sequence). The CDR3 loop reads CASTRERVAGELFF.

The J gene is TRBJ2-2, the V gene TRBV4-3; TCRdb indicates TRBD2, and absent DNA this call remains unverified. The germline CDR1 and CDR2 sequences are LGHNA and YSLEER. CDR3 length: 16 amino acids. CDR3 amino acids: CASSQDLAGVDGELFF.

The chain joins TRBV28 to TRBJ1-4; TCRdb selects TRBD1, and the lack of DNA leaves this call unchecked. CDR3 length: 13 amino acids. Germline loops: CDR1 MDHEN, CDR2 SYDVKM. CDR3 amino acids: CAARGQTNEKLFF. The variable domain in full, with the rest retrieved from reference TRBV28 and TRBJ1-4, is DVKVTQSSRYLVKRTGEKVFLECVQDMDHENMFWYRQDPGLGLRLIYFSYDVKMKEKGDIPEGYSVSREKKERFSLILESASTNQTSMYLCAARGQTNEKLFFGSGTQLSVL.

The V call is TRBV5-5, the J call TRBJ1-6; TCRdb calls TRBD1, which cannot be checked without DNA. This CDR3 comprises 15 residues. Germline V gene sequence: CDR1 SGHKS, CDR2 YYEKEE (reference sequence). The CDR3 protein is CASSTFRDRNSPLHF.

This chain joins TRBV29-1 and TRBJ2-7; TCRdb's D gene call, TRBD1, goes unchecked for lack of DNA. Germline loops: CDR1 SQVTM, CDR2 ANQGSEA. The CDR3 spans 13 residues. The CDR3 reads CSVKGTVVLEQYF.

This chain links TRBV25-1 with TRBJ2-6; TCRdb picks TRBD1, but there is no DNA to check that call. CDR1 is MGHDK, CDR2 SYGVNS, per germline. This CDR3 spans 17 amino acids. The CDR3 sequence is CASSEYGGRSGANVLTF.

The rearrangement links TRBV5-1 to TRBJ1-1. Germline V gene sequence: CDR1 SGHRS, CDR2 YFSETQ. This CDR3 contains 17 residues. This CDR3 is CASSLSAHQGWDTEAFF.

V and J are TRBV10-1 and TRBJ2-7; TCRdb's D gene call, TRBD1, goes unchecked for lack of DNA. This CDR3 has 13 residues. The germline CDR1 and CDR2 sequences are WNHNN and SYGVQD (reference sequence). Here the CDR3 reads CASSVDRDYEQYF.

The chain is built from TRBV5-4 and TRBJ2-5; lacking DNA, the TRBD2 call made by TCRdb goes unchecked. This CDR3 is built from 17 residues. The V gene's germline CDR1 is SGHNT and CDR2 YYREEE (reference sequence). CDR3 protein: CASSLAAGGRYHETQYF.

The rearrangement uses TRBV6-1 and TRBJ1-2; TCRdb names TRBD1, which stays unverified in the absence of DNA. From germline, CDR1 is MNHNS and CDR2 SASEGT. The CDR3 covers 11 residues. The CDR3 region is CASAGGSGYTF.

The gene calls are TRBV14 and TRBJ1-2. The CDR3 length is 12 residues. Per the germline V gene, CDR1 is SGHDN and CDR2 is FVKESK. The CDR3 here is CASSQGSGGYTF. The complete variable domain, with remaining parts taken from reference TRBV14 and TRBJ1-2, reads EAGVTQFPSHSVIEKGQTVTLRCDPISGHDNLYWYRRVMGKEIKFLLHFVKESKQDESGMPNNRFLAERTGGTYSTLKVQPAELEDSGVYFCASSQGSGGYTFGSGTRLTVV.

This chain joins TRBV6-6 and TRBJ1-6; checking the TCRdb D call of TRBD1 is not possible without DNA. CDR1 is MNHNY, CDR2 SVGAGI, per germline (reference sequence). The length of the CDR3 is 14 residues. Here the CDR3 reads CASSYRDTNSPLHF.

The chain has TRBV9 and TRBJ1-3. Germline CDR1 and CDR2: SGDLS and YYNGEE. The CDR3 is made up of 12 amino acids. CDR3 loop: CASSVVGNTIYF.

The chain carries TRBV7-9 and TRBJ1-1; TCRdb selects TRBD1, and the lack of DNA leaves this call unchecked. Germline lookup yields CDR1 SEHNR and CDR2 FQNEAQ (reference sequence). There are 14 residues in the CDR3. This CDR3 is CATNEGTGNTEAFF.

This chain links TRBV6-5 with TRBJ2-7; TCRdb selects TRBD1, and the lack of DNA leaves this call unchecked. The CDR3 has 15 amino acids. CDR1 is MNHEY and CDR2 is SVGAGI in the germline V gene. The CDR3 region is CASSYLRTGNHEQYF.

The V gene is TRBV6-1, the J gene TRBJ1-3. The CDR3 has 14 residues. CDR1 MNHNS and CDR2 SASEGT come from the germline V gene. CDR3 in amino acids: CASTPDYSGNTIYF.

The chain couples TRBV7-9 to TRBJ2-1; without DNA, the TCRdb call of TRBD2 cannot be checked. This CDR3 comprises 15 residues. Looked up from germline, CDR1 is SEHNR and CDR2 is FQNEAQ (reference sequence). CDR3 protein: CASSSSWGARNEQFF. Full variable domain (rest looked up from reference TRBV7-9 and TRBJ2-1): DTGVSQNPRHKITKRGQNVTFRCDPISEHNRLYWYRQTLGQGPEFLTYFQNEAQLEKSRLLSDRFSAERPKGSFSTLEIQRTEQGDSAMYLCASSSSWGARNEQFFGPGTRLTVL.